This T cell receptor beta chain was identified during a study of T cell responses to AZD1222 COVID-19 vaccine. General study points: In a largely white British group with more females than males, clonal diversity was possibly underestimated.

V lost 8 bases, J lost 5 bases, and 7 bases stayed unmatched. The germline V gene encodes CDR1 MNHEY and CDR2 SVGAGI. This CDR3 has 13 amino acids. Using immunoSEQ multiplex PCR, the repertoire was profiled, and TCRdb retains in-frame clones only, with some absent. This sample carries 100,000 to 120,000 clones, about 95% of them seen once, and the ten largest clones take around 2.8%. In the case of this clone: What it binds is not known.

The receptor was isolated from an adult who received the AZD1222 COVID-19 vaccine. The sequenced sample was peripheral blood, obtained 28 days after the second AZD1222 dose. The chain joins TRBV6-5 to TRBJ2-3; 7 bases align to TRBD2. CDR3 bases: TGTGCCAGCGCCGCGGGAGTGAGAGATACGCAGTATTTT. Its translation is CASAAGVRDTQYF.